This section outlines one T cell receptor beta chain sequence together with its context. Its antigen is currently unknown. CDR1 and CDR2 from the germline V gene are LNHDA and SQIVND (reference sequence). CDR3 size: 15 residues. V lost 5 bases and J 2 bases, leaving 12 bases between the germline ends. The sample belongs to a study of cytomegalovirus exposure and HLA in healthy donors. Study-level results: The listing of 160 or so TCR beta chains classed them as cytomegalovirus-associated.

PCR was performed using 60 Vbeta and 13 Jbeta primers. This table comes from immunoSEQ multiplex PCR, and its TCRdb copy is limited to in-frame clones, with some not included. The table records about 140,000 clones, about 75% of them present only once. The sample consisted of PBMCs. This chain uses TRBV19 with TRBJ1-4; tentative D call: TRBD1 (6 bases). The TCR sequence derives from a man younger than 35 in good health and CMV-seronegative. CDR3 sequence: CASSLGAHTNEKLFF. In DNA, the CDR3 is TGTGCCAGTAGTCTGGGGGCCCACACTAATGAAAAACTGTTTTTT. Complete variable domain (other parts from reference TRBV19 and TRBJ1-4): DGGITQSPKYLFRKEGQNVTLSCEQNLNHDAMYWYRQDPGQGLRLIYYSQIVNDFQKGDIAEGYSVSREKKESFPLTVTSAQKNPTAFYLCASSLGAHTNEKLFFGSGTQLSVL.